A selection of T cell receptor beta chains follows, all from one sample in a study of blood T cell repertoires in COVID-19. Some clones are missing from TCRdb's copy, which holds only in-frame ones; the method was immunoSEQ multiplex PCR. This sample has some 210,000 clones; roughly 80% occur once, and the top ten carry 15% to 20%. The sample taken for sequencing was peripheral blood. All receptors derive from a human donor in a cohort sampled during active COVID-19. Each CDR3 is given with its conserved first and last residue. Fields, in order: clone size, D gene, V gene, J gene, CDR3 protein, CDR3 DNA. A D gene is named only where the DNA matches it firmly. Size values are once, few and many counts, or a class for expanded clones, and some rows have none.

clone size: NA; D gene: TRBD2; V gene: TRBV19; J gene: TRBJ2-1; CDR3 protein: CASSIGRLAGHEQFF; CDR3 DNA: TGTGCCAGTAGTATAGGGCGGCTAGCGGGACATGAGCAGTTCTTC
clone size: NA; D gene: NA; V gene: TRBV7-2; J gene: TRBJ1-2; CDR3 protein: CASSFDRSYNYGYTF; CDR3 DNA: TGTGCCAGCAGCTTCGACAGGAGCTATAACTATGGCTACACCTTC
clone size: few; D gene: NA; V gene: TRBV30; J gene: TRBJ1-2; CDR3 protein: CAWSNSRNYGYTF; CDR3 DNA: TGTGCCTGGAGTAACAGTAGAAACTATGGCTACACCTTC
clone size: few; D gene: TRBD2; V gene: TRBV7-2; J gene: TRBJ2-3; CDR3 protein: CASSSVSGPDTQYF; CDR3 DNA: TGTGCCAGCAGCTCCGTTAGCGGGCCGGATACGCAGTATTTT
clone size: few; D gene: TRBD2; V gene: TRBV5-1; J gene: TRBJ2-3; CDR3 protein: CASSLGTSGNTDTQYF; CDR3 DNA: TGCGCCAGCAGCTTGGGGACTAGCGGGAACACAGATACGCAGTATTTT
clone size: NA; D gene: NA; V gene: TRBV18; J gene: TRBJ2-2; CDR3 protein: CASSPPVTGELFF; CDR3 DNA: TGTGCCAGCTCACCACCCGTCACCGGGGAGCTGTTTTTT
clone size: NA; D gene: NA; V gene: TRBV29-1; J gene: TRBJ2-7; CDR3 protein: CSAGNSYEQYF; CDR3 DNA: TGCAGCGCCGGGAACTCCTACGAGCAGTACTTC
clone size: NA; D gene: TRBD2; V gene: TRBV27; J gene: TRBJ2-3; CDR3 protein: CASSPLREGGTDTQYF; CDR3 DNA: TGTGCCAGCAGTCCCTTGCGGGAGGGTGGGACAGATACGCAGTATTTT
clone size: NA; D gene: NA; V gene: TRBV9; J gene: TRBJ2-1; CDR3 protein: CASSVVLSSYNEQFF; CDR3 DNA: TGTGCCAGCAGCGTAGTACTGAGCTCCTACAATGAGCAGTTCTTC
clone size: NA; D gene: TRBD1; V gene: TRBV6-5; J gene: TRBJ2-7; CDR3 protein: CASSSGGSSYEQYF; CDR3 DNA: TGTGCCAGCAGTTCAGGGGGCTCTTCCTACGAGCAGTACTTC
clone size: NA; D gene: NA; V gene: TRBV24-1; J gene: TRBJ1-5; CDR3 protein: CATSKGGNQPQHF; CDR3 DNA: TGTGCCACCAGTAAAGGGGGCAATCAGCCCCAGCATTTT
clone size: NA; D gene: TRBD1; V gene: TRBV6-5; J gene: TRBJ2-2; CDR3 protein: CASSGTGGSTGELFF; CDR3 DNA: TGTGCCAGCAGCGGGACAGGGGGCTCAACCGGGGAGCTGTTTTTT
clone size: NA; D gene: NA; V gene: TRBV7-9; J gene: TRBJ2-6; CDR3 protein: CASSLSGDGNVLTF; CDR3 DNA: TGTGCCAGCAGCTTATCAGGGGATGGCAACGTCCTGACTTTC
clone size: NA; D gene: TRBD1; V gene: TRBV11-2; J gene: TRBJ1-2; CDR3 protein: CASSLGQGGGYTF; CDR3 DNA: TGTGCCAGCAGCTTAGGACAGGGAGGTGGCTACACCTTC
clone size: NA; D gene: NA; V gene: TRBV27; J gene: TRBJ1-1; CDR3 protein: CASSRTGSTEAFF; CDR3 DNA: TGTGCCAGCAGTCGCACAGGGTCCACTGAAGCTTTCTTT
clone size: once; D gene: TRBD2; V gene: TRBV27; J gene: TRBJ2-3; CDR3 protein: CASSLYLAGGYTQYF; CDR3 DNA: TGTGCCAGCAGTTTGTACCTAGCGGGGGGTTATACGCAGTATTTT
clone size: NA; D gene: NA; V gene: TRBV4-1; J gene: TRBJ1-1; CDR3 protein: CASSQDTGTGDTEAFF; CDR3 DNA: TGCGCCAGCAGCCAAGATACCGGGACGGGGGACACTGAAGCTTTCTTT
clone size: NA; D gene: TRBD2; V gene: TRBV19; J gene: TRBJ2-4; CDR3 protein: CASSGLAGDGAKNIQYF; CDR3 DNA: TGTGCCAGTAGCGGACTAGCGGGAGATGGTGCCAAAAACATTCAGTACTTC
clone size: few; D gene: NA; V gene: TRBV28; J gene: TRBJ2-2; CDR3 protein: CASTLQGDTGELFF; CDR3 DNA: TGTGCCAGCACTCTACAGGGAGACACCGGGGAGCTGTTTTTT
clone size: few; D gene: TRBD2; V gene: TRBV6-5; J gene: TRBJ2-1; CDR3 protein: CASSYSGGGPVEKFF; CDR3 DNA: TGTGCCAGCAGTTACTCAGGCGGGGGGCCAGTAGAGAAGTTCTTC
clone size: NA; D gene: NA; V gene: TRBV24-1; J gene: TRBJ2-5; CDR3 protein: CATSDRQETQYF; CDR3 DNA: TGTGCCACCAGTGACAGGCAAGAGACCCAGTACTTC
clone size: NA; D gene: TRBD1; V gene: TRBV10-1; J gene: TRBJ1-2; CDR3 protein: CASSEGIGQASYGYTF; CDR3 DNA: TGCGCCAGCAGCGAGGGTATAGGACAGGCCTCCTATGGCTACACCTTC
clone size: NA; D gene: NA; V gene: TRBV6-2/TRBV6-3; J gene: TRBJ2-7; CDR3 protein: CASSPPTGLLGHAYEQYF; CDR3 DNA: TGTGCCAGCAGCCCCCCTACAGGGCTCCTAGGACATGCCTACGAGCAGTACTTC
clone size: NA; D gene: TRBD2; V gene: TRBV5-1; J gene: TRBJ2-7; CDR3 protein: CASYRGDPNPYEQYF; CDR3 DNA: TGCGCCAGCTACCGGGGGGACCCGAACCCCTACGAGCAGTACTTC
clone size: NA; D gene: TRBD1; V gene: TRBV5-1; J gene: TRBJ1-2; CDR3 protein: CASSFGDRGPNGYTF; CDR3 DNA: TGCGCCAGCAGCTTCGGGGACAGGGGGCCCAATGGCTACACCTTC
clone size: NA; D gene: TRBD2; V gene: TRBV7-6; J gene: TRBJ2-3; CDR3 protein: CASSLWASGRTDTQYF; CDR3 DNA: TGTGCCAGCAGCTTATGGGCTAGCGGACGCACAGATACGCAGTATTTT
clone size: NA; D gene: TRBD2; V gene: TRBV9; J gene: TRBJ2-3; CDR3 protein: CASSVELAGGWTDTQYF; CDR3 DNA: TGTGCCAGCAGCGTAGAACTAGCGGGGGGGTGGACAGATACGCAGTATTTT
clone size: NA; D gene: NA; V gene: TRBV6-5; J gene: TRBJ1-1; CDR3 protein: CASRRSGTEAFF; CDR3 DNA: TGTGCCAGCAGACGTTCGGGCACTGAAGCTTTCTTT
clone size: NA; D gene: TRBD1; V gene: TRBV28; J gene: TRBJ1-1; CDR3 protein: CASRKTGGTEAFF; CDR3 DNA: TGTGCCAGCAGAAAGACAGGGGGCACTGAAGCTTTCTTT
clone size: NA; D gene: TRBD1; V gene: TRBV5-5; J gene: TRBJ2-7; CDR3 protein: CASSPLGTATSYEQYF; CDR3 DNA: TGTGCCAGCAGCCCACTCGGGACAGCCACCTCCTACGAGCAGTACTTC
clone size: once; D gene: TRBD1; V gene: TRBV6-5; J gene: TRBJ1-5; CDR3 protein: CASSPTGGRGQPQHF; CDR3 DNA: TGTGCCAGCAGTCCTACAGGGGGTCGGGGTCAGCCCCAGCATTTT
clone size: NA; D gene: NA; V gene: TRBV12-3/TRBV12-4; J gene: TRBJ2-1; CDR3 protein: CASSPNTEQFF; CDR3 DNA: TGTGCCAGCAGTCCTAATACCGAGCAGTTCTTC
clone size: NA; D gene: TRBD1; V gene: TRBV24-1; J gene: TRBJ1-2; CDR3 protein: CATSRQGANYGYTF; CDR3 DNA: TGTGCCACCAGTCGACAGGGGGCTAACTATGGCTACACCTTC
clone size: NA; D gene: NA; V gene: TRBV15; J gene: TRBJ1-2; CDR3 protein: CATSSSNRVGEYGYTF; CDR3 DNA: TGTGCCACCAGCAGCTCGAACAGGGTTGGGGAATATGGCTACACCTTC
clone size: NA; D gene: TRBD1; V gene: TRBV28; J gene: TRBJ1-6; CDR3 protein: CASSIGDRNSPLHF; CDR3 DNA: TGTGCCAGCAGTATCGGGGACAGAAATTCACCCCTCCACTTT
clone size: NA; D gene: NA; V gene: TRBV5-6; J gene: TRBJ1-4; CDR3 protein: CASIKSRPEQYEKLFF; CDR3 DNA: TGTGCCAGCATCAAATCGAGACCCGAACAGTATGAAAAACTGTTTTTT
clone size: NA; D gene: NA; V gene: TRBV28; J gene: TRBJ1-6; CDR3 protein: CASQEALNSPLHF; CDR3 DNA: TGTGCCAGCCAGGAGGCCCTTAATTCACCCCTCCACTTT
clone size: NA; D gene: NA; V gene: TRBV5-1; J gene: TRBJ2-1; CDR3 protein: CASSGASGSSYNEQFF; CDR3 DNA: TGCGCCAGCAGCGGCGCCTCCGGGAGCTCCTACAATGAGCAGTTCTTC
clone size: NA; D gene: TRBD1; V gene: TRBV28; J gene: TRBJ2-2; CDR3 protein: CASSFGWDRGPGELFF; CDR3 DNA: TGTGCCAGCAGTTTCGGTTGGGACAGGGGCCCCGGGGAGCTGTTTTTT
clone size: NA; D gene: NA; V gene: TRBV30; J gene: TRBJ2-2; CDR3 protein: CAWTGRTGELFF; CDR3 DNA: TGTGCCTGGACAGGGCGCACCGGGGAGCTGTTTTTT
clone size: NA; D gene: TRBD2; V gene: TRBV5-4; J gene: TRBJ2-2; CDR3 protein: CASSRPGLAGGANTGELFF; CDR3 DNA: TGTGCCAGCAGCAGACCGGGACTAGCGGGAGGGGCGAACACCGGGGAGCTGTTTTTT
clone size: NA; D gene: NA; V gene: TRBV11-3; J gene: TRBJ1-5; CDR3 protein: CASSLRPTQGVGGQPQHF; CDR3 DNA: TGTGCCAGCAGCCTACGACCCACACAGGGTGTAGGGGGTCAGCCCCAGCATTTT